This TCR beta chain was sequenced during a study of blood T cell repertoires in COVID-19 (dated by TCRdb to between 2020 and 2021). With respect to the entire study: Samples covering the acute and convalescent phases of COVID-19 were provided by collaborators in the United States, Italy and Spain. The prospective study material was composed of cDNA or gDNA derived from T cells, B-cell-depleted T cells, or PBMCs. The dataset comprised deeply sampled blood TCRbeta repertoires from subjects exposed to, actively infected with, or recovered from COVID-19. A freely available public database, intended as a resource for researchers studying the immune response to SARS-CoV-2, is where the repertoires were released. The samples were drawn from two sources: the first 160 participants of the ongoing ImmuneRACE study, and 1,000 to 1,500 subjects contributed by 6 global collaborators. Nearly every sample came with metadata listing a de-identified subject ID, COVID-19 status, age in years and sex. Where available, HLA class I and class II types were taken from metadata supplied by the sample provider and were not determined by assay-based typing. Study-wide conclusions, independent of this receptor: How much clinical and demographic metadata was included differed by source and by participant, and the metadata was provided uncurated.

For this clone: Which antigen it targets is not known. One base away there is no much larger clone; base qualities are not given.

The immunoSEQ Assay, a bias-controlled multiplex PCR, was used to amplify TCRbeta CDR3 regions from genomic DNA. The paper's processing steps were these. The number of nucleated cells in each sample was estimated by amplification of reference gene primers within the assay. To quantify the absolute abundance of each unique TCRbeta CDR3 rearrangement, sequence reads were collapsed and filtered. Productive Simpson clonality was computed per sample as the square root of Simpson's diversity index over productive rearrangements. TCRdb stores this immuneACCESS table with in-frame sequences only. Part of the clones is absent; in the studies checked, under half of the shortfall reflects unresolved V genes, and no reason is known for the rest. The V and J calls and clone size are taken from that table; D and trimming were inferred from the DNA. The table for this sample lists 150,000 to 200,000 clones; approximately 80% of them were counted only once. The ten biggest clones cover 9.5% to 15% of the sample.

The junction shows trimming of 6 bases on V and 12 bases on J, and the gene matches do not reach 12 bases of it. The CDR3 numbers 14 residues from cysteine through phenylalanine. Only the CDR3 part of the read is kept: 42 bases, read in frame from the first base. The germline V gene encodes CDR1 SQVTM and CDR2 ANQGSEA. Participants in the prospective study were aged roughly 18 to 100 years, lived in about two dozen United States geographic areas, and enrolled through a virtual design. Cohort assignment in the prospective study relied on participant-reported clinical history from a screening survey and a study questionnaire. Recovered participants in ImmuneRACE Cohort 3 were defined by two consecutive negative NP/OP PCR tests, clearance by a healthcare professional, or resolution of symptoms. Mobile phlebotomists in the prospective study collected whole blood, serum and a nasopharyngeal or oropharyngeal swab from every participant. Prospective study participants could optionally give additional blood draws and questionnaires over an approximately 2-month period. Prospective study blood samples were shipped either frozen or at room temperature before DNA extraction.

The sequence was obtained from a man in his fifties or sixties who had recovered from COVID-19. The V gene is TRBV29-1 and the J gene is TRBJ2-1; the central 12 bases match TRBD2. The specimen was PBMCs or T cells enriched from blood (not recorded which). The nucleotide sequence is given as TGCAGCGTGGGAACTAGCGGGGGGAGGGGAGGGCAGTTCTTC. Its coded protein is CSVGTSGGRGGQFF.